Following are 17 T cell receptor beta chains from one sample sequenced in a study of blood T cells in healthy people across ages (dated by TCRdb to between 2015 and 2016). Library creation used 5' RACE. These reads were obtained on an Illumina HiSeq 2500. A second PCR of about 7 to 12 cycles was run with a J-beta primer mix and a sample-barcoded 5' primer. Clones were called with MiXCR by TCRdb after fastp trimmed the public reads at Q25, and only in-frame beta chains were retained. Each record represents a unique CDR3 protein, reported with the most common genes and DNA among its rows. The sample records some 1.4 million distinct CDR3 sequences, around 42% of which are singletons. The ten largest clones add up to roughly 7.7% of the sample. Sequencing was done on a sample of blood. The origin of the receptors is a woman between 18 and 30 years old in good health.

The rearrangement uses TRBV7-9 and TRBJ2-3, with D possibly being TRBD2 (5 bases). Germline V gene lookup returns CDR1 SEHNR and CDR2 FQNEAQ (reference sequence). V was pared by 7 bases and J by 0 bases, with 17 bases between. The CDR3 is 16 amino acids. Here the CDR3 reads CASNFLRDTSTDTQYF. The CDR3 nucleotides are TGTGCCAGCAACTTCTTACGGGATACTAGCACAGATACGCAGTATTTT.

This clonotype showed up just a few times. The V gene is TRBV6-6, the J gene TRBJ2-3, with D maybe TRBD2 (5 bases). Germline-derived CDR1 and CDR2 are MNHNY and SVGAGI (reference sequence). This CDR3 is built from 14 residues. With 8 bases removed from V and 1 base from J, the gap between germline ends came to 13 bases. DNA of the CDR3: TGTGCCAGCGGGTTCACCGGGGGCACAGATACGCAGTATTTT. Its protein is CASGFTGGTDTQYF.

This clonotype was seen many times. V and J are TRBV7-8 and TRBJ2-7, with TRBD2 matching 12 bases. Germline trimming cut 1 base from V and 1 base from J; bases unmatched to any gene: 2. This CDR3 is 16 amino acids long. Germline assignment: CDR1 SGHVS and CDR2 FQNEAQ. CDR3 in amino acids: CASSLGLAGVSYEQYF. CDR3 nucleotides: TGTGCCAGCAGCTTAGGACTAGCGGGAGTATCCTACGAGCAGTACTTC.

Only a few counts were recorded for this clonotype. The chain links TRBV20-1 to TRBJ2-5, with 7 nucleotides matching TRBD2. V shed 1 base and J 4 bases; nucleotides not matched to a gene: 9. Germline CDR1 DFQATT, CDR2 SNEGSKA (reference sequence). This CDR3 region has 15 residues. The DNA for the CDR3 is TGCAGTGCTAGAGCGGCTAGCGGAGCCACAGAGACCCAGTACTTC. It encodes CSARAASGATETQYF.

This clonotype was seen a handful of times. The chain combines TRBV20-1 with TRBJ2-3, with 9 bases fitting TRBD2. V was clipped by 8 bases and J by 11 bases; unmatched bases: 14. The CDR3 runs 13 residues. CDR1 is DFQATT, CDR2 SNEGSKA, per germline (reference sequence). Here the CDR3 DNA reads TGCAGTTTTCTAGCGGGGCGTTACAATGAGCAGTATTTT. Protein sequence: CSFLAGRYNEQYF.

This clonotype was found a few times. The chain joins TRBV5-5 to TRBJ1-1; possibly TRBD1 for D (5 bases). The CDR3 runs 16 residues. V was pared by 1 base and J by 4 bases, with 17 bases between. Germline loops: CDR1 SGHKS, CDR2 YYEKEE (reference sequence). CDR3 loop: CASSLFVGVGPTEAFF. The CDR3 bases are TGTGCCAGCAGCTTGTTCGTAGGGGTTGGACCCACTGAAGCTTTCTTT.

In this sample, this clonotype turned up a few times. The chain is built from TRBV10-3 and TRBJ2-1, with 8 positions matching TRBD2. The V gene end was trimmed by 9 bases and the J gene end by 4 bases; junction bases not matched to a gene: 2. Per germline, CDR1 ENHRY and CDR2 SYGVKD. The length of the CDR3 is 12 residues. The CDR3 sequence is CAIAGDYNEQFF. The DNA for the CDR3 is TGTGCCATAGCGGGGGATTACAATGAGCAGTTCTTC.

The chain is built from TRBV4-1 and TRBJ1-6, with a weak D call TRBD1 (6 bases). CDR1 is MGHRA and CDR2 is YSYEKL in the germline V gene. V was cut by 3 bases and J by 5 bases, with 14 bases left in between. The CDR3 is 16 amino acids. CDR3 nucleotides: TGCGCCAGCAGCCAGCCGGGAGAGGGGGATAATTCACCCCTCCACTTT. Its translation is CASSQPGEGDNSPLHF.

The sample holds a few counts of this clonotype. The genes are TRBV5-1 and TRBJ2-1; possible D gene TRBD1, 5 bases. Germline loops: CDR1 SGHRS, CDR2 YFSETQ. Trimming shortened V by 0 bases and J by 2 bases, and 9 bases separated the two germline ends. The CDR3 covers 15 residues. The CDR3 protein is CASSLAGNTYNEQFF. CDR3 bases: TGCGCCAGCAGCTTGGCAGGGAACACCTACAATGAGCAGTTCTTC.

A single count supports this clonotype. This chain uses TRBV28 with TRBJ2-7, with 15 bases matching TRBD2. Germline V gene sequence: CDR1 MDHEN, CDR2 SYDVKM. The J segment lost 3 bases and the V segment lost 7 bases, leaving 7 bases of the junction unmatched. This CDR3 spans 16 amino acids. Written as DNA, the CDR3 is TGTGCCAGCACCGGGACTAGCGGGGGGCAGGGCTACGAGCAGTACTTC. Its translation: CASTGTSGGQGYEQYF.

For this clonotype: Sequence at one end of the junction differs from germline and may be a read error. J is TRBJ1-4 and V is TRBV7-6; tentative D call: TRBD1 (5 bases). Germline CDR1 reads SGHVS; CDR2 reads FNYEAQ. The CDR3 consists of 13 residues. The CDR3 nucleotides are TGTGTCAGCAGCTTCGGGGGAGCGGAAAAACTGTTTTTT. Amino acid sequence: CVSSFGGAEKLFF. The variable domain in full, with the rest retrieved from reference TRBV7-6 and TRBJ1-4, is GAGVSQSPRYKVTKRGQDVALRCDPISGHVSLYWYRQALGQGPEFLTYFNYEAQQDKSGLPNDRFSAERPEGSISTLTIQRTEQRDSAMYRCVSSFGGAEKLFFGSGTQLSVL.

The V gene is TRBV2, the J gene TRBJ2-1; 8 positions match TRBD2. Germline V gene lookup returns CDR1 SNHLY and CDR2 FYNNEI. With 1 base clipped from V and 5 bases from J, the junction kept 4 bases outside the gene matches. CDR3 size: 15 residues. The CDR3 sequence: CASSEGAGGHNEQFF. The CDR3 DNA is TGTGCCAGCAGTGAAGGGGCGGGGGGCCACAATGAGCAGTTCTTC.

Here the CDR3 DNA reads TGCGCCAGCTTCCAAGGGACAGATGGAAACACCATATATTTT. Protein sequence: CASFQGTDGNTIYF. This chain uses TRBV5-1 with TRBJ1-3; 7 bases map to TRBD1. CDR3 size: 14 residues. With 7 bases clipped from V and 3 bases from J, the junction kept 7 bases outside the gene matches. Looked up from germline, CDR1 is SGHRS and CDR2 is YFSETQ.

The table lists this clonotype with a count of one. The junction departs from germline at one end; a sequencing error may be responsible. The chain combines TRBV5-1 with TRBJ2-3, with no clear D. Germline V CDR1 and CDR2: SGHRS, YFSETQ. CDR3 length: 17 amino acids. The CDR3 sequence is CASSSVRTSDRADMQYF. The CDR3, as DNA: TGCGCCAGCAGCTCCGTCAGGACCTCAGACCGGGCAGATATGCAGTATTTT.

The chain links TRBV7-9 to TRBJ2-7, with 11 bases identical to TRBD2. V trimming: 3 bases; J trimming: 1 base; junction bases outside the gene matches: 14. Germline CDR1 reads SEHNR; CDR2 reads FQNEAQ (reference sequence). This CDR3 is 19 amino acids long. As DNA, the CDR3 is TGTGCCAGCAGCTTGAGGGGAGCTAGCGGGAGGAATCGGTCCTACGAGCAGTACTTC. Translating gives CASSLRGASGRNRSYEQYF.

In its sample, this clonotype was seen once. The chain combines TRBV13 with TRBJ2-1; 8 bases align to TRBD1. Germline CDR1 is PRHDT and CDR2 is FYEKMQ (reference sequence). The CDR3 runs to 14 residues. J was trimmed by 13 bases and V by 5 bases; bases with no gene match: 13. This CDR3 is CASSSRGHEETQFF. CDR3 nucleotides: TGTGCCAGCAGCAGCAGGGGGCACGAGGAGACCCAGTTCTTC.

V and J are TRBV4-1 and TRBJ2-3, with 12 bases that match TRBD2. V lost 2 bases and J lost 6; bases outside the gene matches: 3. CDR1 is MGHRA, CDR2 YSYEKL, per germline. The CDR3 length is 15 residues. CDR3 nucleotides: TGCGCCAGCAGCCAAAGTACTAGCGGGGGGGATACGCAGTATTTT. The encoded protein is CASSQSTSGGDTQYF.